This note documents a single T cell receptor beta chain sequence. This specimen belongs to a study of control samples from healthy donors and cancer patients. The repertoire was sequenced with immunoSEQ multiplex PCR; TCRdb's copy has only in-frame clones and lacks some. The sample includes about 120,000 clones, about nine tenths of them seen just once. This CDR3 has 14 amino acids. V lost 0 bases to trimming and J lost 2 bases; unmatched junction nucleotides: 1. The germline V gene encodes CDR1 SGHKS and CDR2 YYEKEE (reference sequence). Sequencing was performed on blood. This sequence joins TRBV5-5 and TRBJ1-1; 7 bases fit TRBD1. This TCR was sampled from a man between 40 and 49 years old in good health. The CDR3 loop is CASSLAGGNTEAFF. DNA for the CDR3: TGTGCCAGCAGCTTGGCAGGGGGTAACACTGAAGCTTTCTTT.